These T cell receptor beta chains were read from a single sample in a study of molecular identifiers for immune sequencing clone quantification. TCRdb fed the PCR reads into MiXCR, producing one record per CDR3 protein. The sample lists hundreds of thousands of distinct CDR3 sequences, 20% seen once, with roughly 0.83% in the top ten. Material: naive CD8+ T cells from blood, with Jurkat cell RNA spiked in. Receptors originate from a human donor in good health. Some libraries in this study had Jurkat cell RNA spiked in. Both conserved end residues are part of each CDR3. D genes are given only for firm matches. Clone size appears in some rows only: once, few, many, or a class for an expanded clone.

v_call	clone_size	d_call	j_call	cdr3_aa	cdr3_nt
TRBV13	.	.	TRBJ2-5	CASSWRETQYF	TGTGCCAGCAGCTGGAGGGAGACCCAGTACTTC
TRBV5-4	many	.	TRBJ2-3	CASSYPSGPRTDTQYF	TGTGCCAGCAGCTACCCCTCTGGTCCCCGCACAGATACGCAGTATTTT
TRBV12-3/TRBV12-4	.	.	TRBJ2-2	CASTPEGRDTGELFF	TGTGCCAGCACCCCCGAGGGACGGGACACCGGGGAGCTGTTTTTT
TRBV20-1	many	.	TRBJ2-4	CSAEYVNKNIQYF	TGCAGTGCTGAATACGTGAACAAAAACATTCAGTACTTC
TRBV19	.	.	TRBJ1-5	CASRWKGNSNQPQHF	TGTGCCAGTAGATGGAAGGGGAATAGCAATCAGCCCCAGCATTTT
TRBV15	.	.	TRBJ2-7	CATRGASGSYEQYF	TGTGCCACCAGAGGGGCTTCGGGCTCCTACGAGCAGTACTTC
TRBV3-1	.	.	TRBJ2-3	CASSQESFGTADTQYF	TGTGCCAGCAGCCAAGAAAGTTTTGGCACGGCAGATACGCAGTATTTT
TRBV28	many	.	TRBJ2-7	CASGTYAYEQYF	TGTGCCAGCGGGACATACGCCTACGAGCAGTACTTC
TRBV5-1	many	TRBD1	TRBJ2-4	CASSTWTGGTKNIQYF	TGCGCCAGCAGCACCTGGACAGGGGGGACCAAAAACATTCAGTACTTC
TRBV6-5	few	TRBD1	TRBJ1-2	CASSPDRIVYGYTF	TGTGCCAGCAGTCCGGACAGGATTGTCTATGGCTACACCTTC
TRBV7-9	many	.	TRBJ1-6	CASSLSVGLGSPLHF	TGTGCCAGCAGCCTCTCGGTGGGGTTAGGTTCACCCCTCCACTTT
TRBV4-3	.	.	TRBJ1-1	CASSQYSTENTEAFF	TGCGCCAGCAGCCAATATTCGACAGAGAACACTGAAGCTTTCTTT
TRBV4-3	many	.	TRBJ1-1	CASSQDRVYTEAFF	TGCGCCAGCAGCCAAGACAGGGTTTACACTGAAGCTTTCTTT
TRBV20-1	many	.	TRBJ2-7	CSARVSRQVHYEQYF	TGCAGTGCTAGAGTCAGCAGACAGGTTCACTACGAGCAGTACTTC
TRBV18	many	TRBD2	TRBJ2-3	CASSPGLAGALDTQYF	TGTGCCAGCTCACCGGGACTAGCGGGAGCATTAGATACGCAGTATTTT
TRBV25-1	many	.	TRBJ2-7	CASSELAHPYEQYF	TGTGCCAGCAGTGAATTGGCACACCCCTACGAGCAGTACTTC
TRBV11-2	few	.	TRBJ2-7	CASSLDLPGLTAYEQYF	TGTGCCAGCAGCTTAGACCTTCCGGGACTTACAGCCTACGAGCAGTACTTC
TRBV27	few	.	TRBJ1-2	CASSRRGAGYGYTF	TGTGCCAGCAGCCGGAGGGGGGCCGGCTATGGCTACACCTTC
TRBV4-1	many	.	TRBJ2-6	CASSQVGTVNSGANVLTF	TGCGCCAGCAGCCAAGTCGGGACGGTGAATTCTGGGGCCAACGTCCTGACTTTC
TRBV7-9	many	.	TRBJ2-3	CASSSHLTPDTQYF	TGTGCCAGCAGCTCCCATCTAACCCCAGATACGCAGTATTTT
TRBV4-1	many	.	TRBJ1-1	CASSRNRGLAEAFF	TGCGCCAGCAGCCGGAATAGGGGGTTGGCTGAAGCTTTCTTT
TRBV28	many	.	TRBJ2-7	CASKVPGEQYF	TGTGCCAGTAAAGTACCCGGCGAGCAGTACTTC
TRBV7-2	many	TRBD1	TRBJ2-7	CASSLGTGKTYEQYF	TGTGCCAGCAGCTTAGGGACAGGGAAAACGTACGAGCAGTACTTC
TRBV7-9	.	.	TRBJ1-2	CATFLAGNYGYTF	TGTGCCACCTTCCTCGCGGGCAACTATGGCTACACCTTC
TRBV18	many	.	TRBJ2-5	CASSPPTGEETQYF	TGTGCCAGCAGCCCACCGACAGGAGAAGAGACCCAGTACTTC
TRBV11-2	many	.	TRBJ2-2	CASSWDGDTGELFF	TGTGCCAGCAGCTGGGACGGAGACACCGGGGAGCTGTTTTTT
TRBV9	many	.	TRBJ1-1	CASSVVAGAEAFF	TGTGCCAGCAGCGTAGTGGCAGGTGCTGAAGCTTTCTTT
TRBV11-3	many	.	TRBJ2-5	CARIYGRGTKTQYF	TGTGCCAGGATCTACGGTCGGGGGACGAAGACCCAGTACTTC
TRBV6-1	many	TRBD1	TRBJ1-6	CASSGQGGSPLHF	TGTGCCAGCAGCGGACAGGGAGGATCACCCCTCCACTTT
TRBV12-5	many	TRBD2	TRBJ2-3	CASGLVRGSGGTNSTDTQYF	TGTGCTAGTGGTTTGGTACGTGGTAGCGGGGGCACAAATAGCACAGATACGCAGTATTTT
TRBV7-9	many	.	TRBJ2-1	CASNPKQNYNEQFF	TGTGCCAGCAACCCTAAACAGAACTACAATGAGCAGTTCTTC
TRBV20-1	few	TRBD2	TRBJ2-5	CSARARGGAGKTQYF	TGCAGTGCTAGAGCCCGGGGGGGGGCGGGCAAGACCCAGTACTTC
TRBV11-2	few	.	TRBJ2-7	CASSLGLRGYEQYF	TGTGCCAGCAGCTTGGGTTTGAGGGGCTACGAGCAGTACTTC
TRBV4-1	.	TRBD2	TRBJ2-7	CASNLAWASGDEQYF	TGCGCCAGCAACCTCGCCTGGGCTAGCGGCGACGAGCAGTACTTC
TRBV10-3	many	TRBD1	TRBJ1-1	CAISESGTGELGDTEAFF	TGTGCCATCAGTGAGTCGGGGACAGGGGAACTTGGAGACACTGAAGCTTTCTTT
TRBV4-3	.	.	TRBJ2-1	CASSQDFRLDVGNEQFF	TGCGCCAGCAGCCAAGATTTTAGACTAGACGTGGGCAATGAGCAGTTCTTC
TRBV19	.	.	TRBJ1-1	CASTRDGDGTEAFF	TGTGCCAGTACTAGAGACGGTGACGGAACTGAAGCTTTCTTT
TRBV7-9	few	.	TRBJ2-7	CASTPRGKDYEQYF	TGTGCCAGCACCCCCCGTGGGAAAGACTACGAGCAGTACTTC
TRBV6-2/TRBV6-3	.	TRBD2	TRBJ2-1	CASSHASGLAGNEQFF	TGTGCCAGCAGTCACGCCTCCGGACTAGCGGGAAATGAGCAGTTCTTC
TRBV12-3/TRBV12-4	.	.	TRBJ2-1	CASSFVQGRYVTVNEQFF	TGTGCCAGCAGTTTCGTGCAGGGGAGGTACGTTACTGTTAATGAGCAGTTCTTC
TRBV12-3/TRBV12-4	many	TRBD1	TRBJ2-7	CASSFGRGYYEQYF	TGTGCCAGCAGTTTCGGCAGGGGGTACTACGAGCAGTACTTC
TRBV19	many	TRBD2	TRBJ2-7	CASSPRVAGDYEQYF	TGTGCCAGTAGTCCCCGGGTAGCGGGGGATTACGAGCAGTACTTC
TRBV27	few	TRBD2	TRBJ2-7	CASSLGGTQNYEQYF	TGTGCCAGCAGTTTGGGAGGGACCCAAAATTACGAGCAGTACTTC
TRBV2	many	TRBD1	TRBJ2-2	CASSEDRDRGRSTGELFF	TGTGCCAGCAGTGAAGATCGCGACAGGGGGCGTAGCACCGGGGAGCTGTTTTTT
TRBV19	many	.	TRBJ1-1	CASTTPGRKNTEAFF	TGTGCCAGTACCACCCCGGGGCGAAAGAACACTGAAGCTTTCTTT
TRBV6-5	.	TRBD1	TRBJ1-1	CASSWQGVGTEAFF	TGTGCCAGCAGTTGGCAGGGGGTTGGAACTGAAGCTTTCTTT
TRBV6-5	.	.	TRBJ2-1	CASSYDGQFPNEQFF	TGTGCCAGCAGTTACGACGGTCAGTTCCCCAATGAGCAGTTCTTC